The 27 T cell receptor beta chains given below trace back to one sample, sequenced in a study of response to subunit inactivated influenza vaccine. MiXCR was run by TCRdb on the RT-PCR reads, yielding one entry per CDR3 protein. The table shows about 650,000 distinct CDR3 sequences, with 11% to 15% occurring only once. Sequences were derived from PBMCs from blood, sampled 14 to 15 days before vaccination. These receptors were obtained from a man aged 50 or older who received an inactivated influenza vaccine.

The genes are TRBV20-1 and TRBJ2-1, with D unclear. V lost 8 bases and J lost 5, with 7 bases in between. Germline assignment: CDR1 DFQATT and CDR2 SNEGSKA (reference sequence). The CDR3 totals 10 residues. DNA of the CDR3: TGCAGTACTCCGGACAATGAGCAGTTCTTC. It is translated as CSTPDNEQFF.

Many counts were recorded for this clonotype. The chain carries TRBV28 and TRBJ2-7; 13 bases are shared with TRBD2. Germline lookup yields CDR1 MDHEN and CDR2 SYDVKM. The junction had 10 bases not matched to a gene; V was cut back by 5 bases and J by 3 bases. The CDR3 spans 17 residues. The CDR3 loop reads CASSDLLGTSGNYEQYF. The CDR3 DNA sequence: TGTGCCAGCAGTGACCTTCTGGGGACTAGCGGGAACTACGAGCAGTACTTC.

The sample holds a few counts of this clonotype. The V and J genes are TRBV7-2 and TRBJ2-2; no clear D gene. Germline V gene lookup returns CDR1 SGHTA and CDR2 FQGNSA. The V and J ends lost 5 bases and 2 bases respectively, with 9 bases between them. This CDR3 has 14 residues. CDR3 loop: CASSTRLNTGELFF. CDR3 coding DNA: TGTGCCAGCAGCACACGGTTAAACACCGGGGAGCTGTTTTTT.

This clonotype appeared many times. One end of the junction is discordant with germline, which a read error may explain. The V call is TRBV12-3 or TRBV12-4, the J call TRBJ2-7, with 7 bases fitting TRBD1. The CDR3 runs to 14 residues. CDR3 residues: CASSSRDSSHEQYF. DNA for the CDR3: TGTGCCAGCAGTAGCCGGGACAGCTCCCACGAGCAGTACTTC.

This chain joins TRBV29-1 and TRBJ2-5; 13 positions match TRBD2. From germline, CDR1 is SQVTM and CDR2 ANQGSEA. The CDR3 has 16 residues. J was trimmed by 4 bases and V by 5 bases; bases with no gene match: 10. This chain's CDR3 is CSVRRTSGSSRETQYF. The CDR3 DNA is TGCAGCGTTCGAAGGACTAGCGGGAGTAGCCGAGAGACCCAGTACTTC.

This clonotype turned up a few times. The CDR3 region is CASSLVGLAGYETQYF. The CDR3 DNA reads TGTGCCAGCAGCTTAGTAGGACTAGCGGGGTATGAGACCCAGTACTTC. The chain carries TRBV7-2 and TRBJ2-5, with 12 nucleotides matching TRBD2. The CDR3 has 16 amino acids. Germline CDR1 reads SGHTA; CDR2 reads FQGNSA. J gave up 5 bases and V 1 base, and 5 bases lay outside the gene matches.

The rearrangement joins TRBV4-3 to TRBJ1-4, with D unresolved. The V end lost 1 base, the J end lost 6 bases, and 6 bases lay between the germline ends. The CDR3 spans 13 residues. Looked up from germline, CDR1 is LGHNA and CDR2 is YSLEER. CDR3 sequence reads: CASSQVIDEKLFF. The CDR3 nucleotides are TGCGCCAGCAGCCAAGTTATCGATGAAAAACTGTTTTTT.

This clonotype has ten or more counts. The J gene is TRBJ2-3, the V gene TRBV10-3, with D unresolved. The CDR3 is 18 residues long. Per germline, CDR1 ENHRY and CDR2 SYGVKD. Trimming removed 2 bases at V and 0 bases at J, with 18 bases between. Here the CDR3 DNA reads TGTGCCATCAGTGAGGCGGTGTACTCCTCTCCTAGCACAGATACGCAGTATTTT. Translated: CAISEAVYSSPSTDTQYF.

This clonotype was observed a few times. V is TRBV18 and J is TRBJ1-5, with D hard to call. Looked up from germline, CDR1 is KGHSH and CDR2 is LQKENI. The CDR3 loop spans 14 amino acids. V gave up 5 bases and J gave up 3 bases, with 11 bases separating them. This chain's CDR3 is CASSELRSNQPQHF. CDR3 DNA: TGTGCCAGCTCAGAGCTACGGTCCAATCAGCCCCAGCATTTT.

At least ten counts were recorded for this clonotype. CDR3 amino acids: CASSRGDSTDTQYF. The DNA of the CDR3 is TGTGCCAGCAGTCGTGGGGATTCGACAGATACGCAGTATTTT. The chain has TRBV25-1 and TRBJ2-3; D not certain. This CDR3 has 14 residues. Germline CDR1 MGHDK, CDR2 SYGVNS. V was clipped by 5 bases and J by 3 bases, with 12 bases between them.

This clonotype was detected only a few times. The chain links TRBV6-1 to TRBJ2-5, with TRBD2 matching over 14 bases. Trimming cost V 8 bases and J 4 bases; bases outside gene matches: 3. From germline, CDR1 is MNHNS and CDR2 SASEGT. The CDR3 covers 14 residues. CDR3 DNA: TGTGCCAGCCGACTAGCGGGGGGGTTAGAGACCCAGTACTTC. Translated: CASRLAGGLETQYF.

The chain carries TRBV11-2 and TRBJ1-5; D remains ambiguous. CDR1 SGHAT and CDR2 FQNNGV come from the germline V gene. V lost 10 bases and J 3 bases, leaving 10 bases between the germline ends. CDR3 length: 12 amino acids. In nucleotides, the CDR3 is TGTGCCATCGGGTTATCCAATCAGCCCCAGCATTTT. Translation: CAIGLSNQPQHF.

The chain is built from TRBV27 and TRBJ2-2, with D perhaps matching TRBD2 (6 bases). Germline CDR1 reads MNHEY; CDR2 reads SMNVEV (reference sequence). The CDR3 runs 17 residues. Trimming shortened V by 0 bases and J by 4 bases, and 15 bases separated the two germline ends. CDR3 sequence: CASSLSEAGWATGELFF. As DNA, the CDR3 is TGTGCCAGCAGTTTATCAGAGGCGGGATGGGCCACCGGGGAGCTGTTTTTT.

This clonotype was recorded at least ten times. This chain uses TRBV27 with TRBJ2-2, with TRBD1 matching 8 bases. CDR1 is MNHEY, CDR2 SMNVEV, per germline (reference sequence). V trimming: 5 bases; J trimming: 6 bases; junction bases outside the gene matches: 5. The CDR3 extends over 14 amino acids. The CDR3 DNA reads TGTGCCAGCAGTCTGGACAGGGTCCCCGGGGAGCTGTTTTTT. Translating gives CASSLDRVPGELFF.

This clonotype has just a few counts. The gene calls are TRBV4-3 and TRBJ1-1; 7 nucleotides align to TRBD1. Germline trimming cut 3 bases from V and 3 bases from J; bases unmatched to any gene: 4. CDR1 and CDR2 (germline): LGHNA, YSLEER. CDR3 size: 14 residues. As DNA, the CDR3 is TGCGCCAGCAGCCACTTAGGGGGCCACACTGAAGCTTTCTTT. This translates into CASSHLGGHTEAFF.

In its sample, this clonotype was seen a few times. The chain links TRBV12-3 or TRBV12-4 to TRBJ2-1, with a tentative D call TRBD2 (6 bases). There are 14 residues in the CDR3. The V end was cut by 5 bases, the J end by 4 bases, with 12 bases between. CDR3 loop: CASSQSGTYNEQFF. CDR3 nucleotide sequence: TGTGCCAGCAGTCAATCGGGGACTTACAATGAGCAGTTCTTC.

This clonotype was recorded at least ten times. J is TRBJ2-7 and V is TRBV2; tentative D call: TRBD2 (5 bases). The germline gives CDR1 SNHLY, CDR2 FYNNEI. V lost 6 bases and J 0 bases, leaving 12 bases between the germline ends. CDR3 size: 14 residues. This CDR3 is CASRRAINSYEQYF. The DNA for the CDR3 is TGTGCCAGCAGGAGGGCCATTAACTCCTACGAGCAGTACTTC.

This clonotype has a handful of counts. The V and J genes are TRBV6-5 and TRBJ1-1; D is uncertain. The CDR3 is 15 residues long. V was clipped by 0 bases and J by 0 bases, with 8 bases between them. Germline V gives CDR1 MNHEY, CDR2 SVGAGI. The CDR3, as DNA: TGTGCCAGCAGTTACTCGAATAATTTGAACACTGAAGCTTTCTTT. Its protein product is CASSYSNNLNTEAFF.

The chain couples TRBV7-2 to TRBJ2-7; the D gene is possibly TRBD1 (6 bases). V lost 4 bases and J 4 bases, leaving 14 bases between the germline ends. The CDR3 runs 14 residues. Germline CDR1 and CDR2: SGHTA and FQGNSA. DNA of the CDR3: TGTGCCAGCAGCTGGGACATGGGTATTTACGAGCAGTACTTC. It codes for CASSWDMGIYEQYF.

The chain couples TRBV5-1 to TRBJ2-3; the match to TRBD1 covers 10 bases. The trim removed 0 bases at V and 6 bases at J, leaving 4 bases unmatched. Germline lookup yields CDR1 SGHRS and CDR2 YFSETQ. The CDR3 contains 15 residues. The CDR3 DNA is TGCGCCAGCAGCTTGGATGGGACAGGGGCCGATACGCAGTATTTT. It is translated as CASSLDGTGADTQYF.

The V call is TRBV3-1, the J call TRBJ2-3; 11 nucleotides match TRBD2. The CDR3 totals 15 residues. The germline V gene has CDR1 LGHDT and CDR2 YNNKEL (reference sequence). Unmatched junction bases numbered 4, after V lost 4 bases and J lost 4 bases. This chain's CDR3 is CASSPLSGGADTQYF. The CDR3 nucleotides read TGTGCCAGCAGCCCCCTTAGCGGGGGGGCAGATACGCAGTATTTT.

This clonotype was counted many times. The rearrangement links TRBV25-1 to TRBJ2-5; D gene unclear. Germline values: CDR1 MGHDK, CDR2 SYGVNS. V lost 6 bases and J 0 bases, leaving 14 bases between the germline ends. This CDR3 spans 15 amino acids. The CDR3 DNA follows: TGTGCCAGCAGCACCTCGTTGACGGACCAAGAGACCCAGTACTTC. As protein: CASSTSLTDQETQYF.

This clonotype was observed a handful of times. The chain couples TRBV7-9 to TRBJ2-1; tentative D call: TRBD1 (5 bases). Trimming pared 4 bases from V and 7 bases from J, leaving 20 bases between. This CDR3 spans 16 amino acids. Germline CDR1 reads SEHNR; CDR2 reads FQNEAQ (reference sequence). CDR3 residues: CASSSLDSTLGNEQFF. The DNA for the CDR3 is TGTGCCAGCAGCTCCCTCGACAGCACCCTTGGGAATGAGCAGTTCTTC.

This clonotype turned up a few times. V and J are TRBV4-1 and TRBJ2-3, with 9 bases fitting TRBD2. In germline, CDR1 is MGHRA, CDR2 YSYEKL. V lost 1 base and J lost 2; bases outside the gene matches: 7. CDR3 size: 17 residues. The CDR3 protein is CASSQGVGGGATDTQYF. The CDR3 DNA reads as TGCGCCAGCAGCCAAGGGGTTGGCGGGGGGGCCACAGATACGCAGTATTTT.

This clonotype occurred many times. V and J are TRBV5-1 and TRBJ1-2; TRBD1 might be the D (6 bases). The V and J ends lost 3 bases and 2 bases respectively, with 11 bases between them. The germline V gene has CDR1 SGHRS and CDR2 YFSETQ. This CDR3 is built from 14 residues. DNA of the CDR3: TGCGCCAGCAGCTCGCACGGACAGAACTATGGCTACACCTTC. It specifies CASSSHGQNYGYTF. Looking up the rest from reference TRBV5-1 and TRBJ1-2 gives the full variable domain: KAGVTQTPRYLIKTRGQQVTLSCSPISGHRSVSWYQQTPGQGLQFLFEYFSETQRNKGNFPGRFSGRQFSNSRSEMNVSTLELGDSALYLCASSSHGQNYGYTFGSGTRLTVV.

This clonotype was counted ten times or more. This chain uses TRBV20-1 with TRBJ1-6, with TRBD1 as a possible D gene (6 bases). This CDR3 has 17 amino acids. V shed 1 base and J shed 5 bases, with 18 bases lying between them. Germline CDR1 is DFQATT and CDR2 is SNEGSKA (reference sequence). The CDR3: CSARGLGGGLNNSPLHF. CDR3 nucleotide sequence: TGCAGTGCTAGAGGGCTTGGGGGCGGACTGAATAATTCACCCCTCCACTTT.

The rearrangement uses TRBV12-3 or TRBV12-4 and TRBJ1-2, with D unresolved. The CDR3 is 12 residues long. Trimming pared 6 bases from V and 4 bases from J, leaving 9 bases between. DNA of the CDR3: TGTGCCAGCAGCCGCGACCTCTATGGCTACACCTTC. This codes for CASSRDLYGYTF.